This T cell receptor (beta chain) was profiled in a study of T cell repertoires in cytomegalovirus infection (dated by TCRdb to the late 2010s). Context from the whole study: Recently identified HLA-C-restricted CMV epitopes, whose presentation resists viral immunomodulation, were targeted by peptide stimulations together with well-studied HLA-B-restricted epitopes. Because public TCR beta signatures pointed to carriage of CMV infection together with the matching HLA type, the HLA type of each donor mattered for the analysis. The paper's findings and limits, for the study overall: The ex vivo response was dominated by HLA-C-restricted CMV-specific TCR beta clonotypes, which also provided the single most frequent clonotype in two of eight donors. In both this cohort and an independent cohort of approximately 350 donors, the cumulative frequency of public TCR beta family members distinguished carriers of CMV infection plus the relevant HLA type.

Sequences MNHEY (CDR1) and SVGEGT (CDR2) are obtained from the germline V gene. The germline ends are 8 bases apart after V is trimmed by 8 bases and J by 0 bases. Including cysteine and phenylalanine, the CDR3 has 13 amino acids. CDR3 DNA only is kept here, 39 bases in frame from base 1. Sample treatment or condition, as interpreted from the label and publication: in vitro stimulation with specific CMV peptide epitopes to enrich CMV-specific T cells. Instrument used: Illumina HiSeq 1500. TCRdb trimmed the raw reads at Q25, called clones with MiXCR and kept productive beta chains. Under each unique CDR3 protein, matching rows form one entry showing the most common genes and DNA. For this sample the table gives about 24,000 distinct CDR3 sequences, of which about 23% were detected only once. The ten largest clones add up to roughly nine tenths of the sample. The sample holds many counts of this clonotype. Its specific antigen is unknown. It has no much larger one-base neighbor in the sample; base qualities were not kept.

The specimen comprised CD8+ T cells from cultured PBMCs, sampled from culture after CMV antigen stimulation. The origin of this receptor is a human donor in good health (CMV status not recorded). Some clones in this sample may be carry-over from other donors' samples. The V gene is TRBV6-2 or TRBV6-3 and the J gene is TRBJ1-5, and the D gene may be TRBD1, 5 bases matching. The CDR3 has the sequence CASHRGSNQPQHF. Read as DNA, the sequence is TGTGCCAGCCATAGGGGTAGCAATCAGCCCCAGCATTTT.